Shown below are 32 T cell receptor beta chains from a single sample sequenced in a study of blood T cell repertoires in COVID-19. This table comes from immunoSEQ multiplex PCR, and its TCRdb copy is limited to in-frame clones, with some not included. The sample contains about 300,000 clones, nearly 90% of which appear only once. The material sequenced was peripheral blood. Every receptor here comes from a woman under 40 with COVID-19, enrolled during active disease.

This chain links TRBV28 with TRBJ1-4, with D possibly being TRBD1 (6 bases). With 7 bases removed from V and 7 bases from J, the gap between germline ends came to 19 bases. Germline V gene lookup returns CDR1 MDHEN and CDR2 SYDVKM. The length of the CDR3 is 15 residues. CDR3 amino acids: CASTLVTGRPEKLFF. In DNA form, the CDR3 reads TGTGCCAGCACCCTCGTTACAGGGAGACCTGAAAAACTGTTTTTT.

The chain recombines TRBV6-5 with TRBJ2-7; TRBD1 might be the D (6 bases). V was pared by 4 bases and J by 2 bases, with 12 bases between. This CDR3 spans 14 amino acids. Germline V CDR1 and CDR2: MNHEY, SVGAGI. CDR3 in amino acids: CASSFRDTPYEQYF. The CDR3 region has the DNA TGTGCCAGCAGTTTCCGGGACACCCCCTACGAGCAGTACTTC.

The J gene is TRBJ1-6, the V gene TRBV21-1; the DNA was not compared with TRBD1, the D call given in the table. TRBV21-1 is labeled a pseudogene. The length of the CDR3 is 17 residues. Written as DNA, the CDR3 is TGTGCCAGCAGCAAAAGACAGGGGGAGAACTATAATTCACCCCTCCACTTT. Its protein product is CASSKRQGENYNSPLHF.

A single count supports this clone. This chain uses TRBV7-9 with TRBJ2-1, with D hard to call. The CDR3 loop spans 13 amino acids. In germline, CDR1 is SEHNR, CDR2 FQNEAQ (reference sequence). V was clipped by 5 bases and J by 0 bases, with 5 bases between them. Here the CDR3 DNA reads TGTGCCAGCAGCCCGAGCTCCTACAATGAGCAGTTCTTC. Translated: CASSPSSYNEQFF.

The rearrangement joins TRBV5-1 to TRBJ2-5; D uncertain. Germline V gene data show CDR1 as SGHRS and CDR2 as YFSETQ. The CDR3 consists of 14 residues. V was pared by 2 bases and J by 5 bases, with 13 bases between. CDR3 sequence: CASSLTSPRETQYF. The CDR3 region has the DNA TGCGCCAGCAGCTTAACCTCCCCTCGGGAGACCCAGTACTTC.

This clone was counted once. The chain carries TRBV9 and TRBJ2-3; perhaps TRBD2 as D (6 bases). The V gene lost 0 bases and the J gene lost 4 bases, with 6 bases spanning the gap. The CDR3 contains 13 residues. Germline loops: CDR1 SGDLS, CDR2 YYNGEE. CDR3 DNA: TGTGCCAGCAGCGTAGGGGGGGCAGATACGCAGTATTTT. Encoded protein: CASSVGGADTQYF.

The V gene is TRBV9, the J gene TRBJ1-4, with 8 bases that match TRBD1. The CDR3 totals 18 residues. V shed 4 bases and J 5 bases; nucleotides not matched to a gene: 16. Germline loops: CDR1 SGDLS, CDR2 YYNGEE. The CDR3 sequence: CASSPRTGKGTPNEKLFF. In DNA form, the CDR3 reads TGTGCCAGCAGCCCCAGGACAGGGAAAGGAACACCGAATGAAAAACTGTTTTTT.

The V gene is TRBV29-1, the J gene TRBJ1-5, with 7 bases lining up with TRBD1. V trimming: 4 bases; J trimming: 0 bases; junction bases outside the gene matches: 6. The CDR3 is made up of 15 amino acids. The V gene's germline CDR1 is SQVTM and CDR2 ANQGSEA. CDR3 DNA sequence: TGCAGCGTTGGAGAAACAGGGGATAGCAATCAGCCCCAGCATTTT. The encoded protein is CSVGETGDSNQPQHF.

The chain uses TRBV27 and TRBJ1-2; D is unresolved. CDR1 is MNHEY and CDR2 is SMNVEV in the germline V gene (reference sequence). Trimming removed 0 bases at V and 8 bases at J, with 10 bases between. The CDR3 runs 13 residues. The CDR3 DNA sequence: TGTGCCAGCAGTTTATCAAGGCGAGGCGGCTACACCTTC. It is translated as CASSLSRRGGYTF.

The genes are TRBV6-1 and TRBJ1-2; weak D call: TRBD1 (6 bases). This CDR3 is built from 15 residues. Germline lookup yields CDR1 MNHNS and CDR2 SASEGT. Between the trimmed V and J ends, which lost 3 bases and 5 bases, there was a span of 16 bases. The CDR3 DNA is TGTGCCAGCAGTGAGAGGGGCAGGGGAAAGTATGGCTACACCTTC. Protein product: CASSERGRGKYGYTF.

The chain employs TRBV19 and TRBJ2-7, with D maybe TRBD2 (5 bases). Germline CDR1 reads LNHDA; CDR2 reads SQIVND (reference sequence). The CDR3 sequence is 13 residues long. Trimming removed 1 base at V and 5 bases at J, with 9 bases between. The CDR3 nucleotides read TGTGCCAGTAGTATAGGGAGGCCGCACGAGCAGTACTTC. As protein: CASSIGRPHEQYF.

The CDR3 DNA reads as TGTGCCAGCAGTTTGGCCCGACAGACTAATTCACCCCTCCACTTT. Its translation is CASSLARQTNSPLHF. The chain carries TRBV27 and TRBJ1-6, with D possibly matching TRBD1 (5 bases). Germline lookup yields CDR1 MNHEY and CDR2 SMNVEV (reference sequence). This CDR3 region has 15 residues. Trimming pared 3 bases from V and 6 bases from J, leaving 12 bases between.

The CDR3 DNA reads TGTGCCAGCACCGGCGGGGGGCGGGGGGCCGATGAGCAGTTCTTC. Amino acids: CASTGGGRGADEQFF. V is TRBV11-3 and J is TRBJ2-1; TRBD2 matches at 8 bases. The length of the CDR3 is 15 residues. V lost 7 bases to trimming and J lost 8 bases; unmatched junction nucleotides: 13. CDR1 SGHNT and CDR2 YENEEA come from the germline V gene.

The V call is TRBV24-1, the J call TRBJ2-2; 7 positions agree with TRBD2. There are 16 residues in the CDR3. Germline V gene data show CDR1 as KGHDR and CDR2 as SFDVKD. Trimming cost V 4 bases and J 1 base; bases outside gene matches: 5. The CDR3 sequence: CATSDPGLLNTGELFF. The DNA of the CDR3 is TGTGCCACCAGTGACCCGGGACTACTGAACACCGGGGAGCTGTTTTTT.

The CDR3 DNA follows: TGTGCCAGCAGTGCCCGCCCACACAGGGTAGAGTCACCCCTCCACTTT. Translating it yields CASSARPHRVESPLHF. The chain recombines TRBV28 with TRBJ1-6; D perhaps matches TRBD1 (6 bases). CDR1 and CDR2 (germline): MDHEN, SYDVKM. The CDR3 spans 16 residues. Trimming pared 5 bases from V and 10 bases from J, leaving 21 bases between.

The chain combines TRBV7-9 with TRBJ1-2; D is perhaps TRBD1 (5 bases). The V and J ends lost 4 bases and 3 bases respectively, with 12 bases between them. The CDR3 consists of 14 residues. The V gene's germline CDR1 is SEHNR and CDR2 FQNEAQ (reference sequence). The CDR3 coding sequence is TGTGCCAGCAGCTCGAGGGGAGGGTACTATGGCTACACCTTC. It yields the protein CASSSRGGYYGYTF. Looking up the rest from reference TRBV7-9 and TRBJ1-2 gives the full variable domain: DTGVSQNPRHKITKRGQNVTFRCDPISEHNRLYWYRQTLGQGPEFLTYFQNEAQLEKSRLLSDRFSAERPKGSFSTLEIQRTEQGDSAMYLCASSSRGGYYGYTFGSGTRLTVV.

As DNA, the CDR3 is TGTGCCAGTAGTATAGATCCCAGGGCTAGCACAGATACGCAGTATTTT. Its protein product is CASSIDPRASTDTQYF. This chain connects TRBV19 to TRBJ2-3, with D possibly being TRBD1 (5 bases). Germline CDR1 reads LNHDA; CDR2 reads SQIVND (reference sequence). This CDR3 region has 16 residues. The germline V and J ends were trimmed by 0 bases and 0 bases, with 10 bases remaining between them.

V gene TRBV20-1 combines with J gene TRBJ1-1; possible D gene TRBD1, 6 bases. V dropped 3 bases and J dropped 6 bases, with 14 bases sitting between them. CDR1 DFQATT and CDR2 SNEGSKA come from the germline V gene (reference sequence). The CDR3 is 13 amino acids. The CDR3 sequence: CSASRTGRAEAFF. Here the CDR3 DNA reads TGCAGTGCTAGTAGAACAGGGAGGGCTGAAGCTTTCTTT.

The gene calls are TRBV28 and TRBJ1-5; TRBD1 is a possible D gene (6 bases). The CDR3 is made up of 13 amino acids. Trimming took off 5 bases at V and 7 bases at J, with 12 bases between the two ends. Germline-derived CDR1 and CDR2 are MDHEN and SYDVKM. CDR3 DNA sequence: TGTGCCAGCAGTCTCGCAGGGGTACAGCCCCAGCATTTT. This translates into CASSLAGVQPQHF. Full variable domain (rest looked up from reference TRBV28 and TRBJ1-5): DVKVTQSSRYLVKRTGEKVFLECVQDMDHENMFWYRQDPGLGLRLIYFSYDVKMKEKGDIPEGYSVSREKKERFSLILESASTNQTSMYLCASSLAGVQPQHFGDGTRLSIL.

The CDR3 here is CASSRLGQIYGYTF. In DNA form, the CDR3 reads TGTGCCAGCAGCCGGTTGGGGCAGATCTATGGCTACACCTTC. This sequence joins TRBV5-6 and TRBJ1-2, with TRBD1 as a possible D gene (5 bases). Germline V gene data show CDR1 as SGHDT and CDR2 as YYEEEE. The CDR3 covers 14 residues. V lost 4 bases, J lost 4 bases, and 14 bases lay in between.

The chain employs TRBV20-1 and TRBJ1-2; D not resolved. Germline CDR1 DFQATT, CDR2 SNEGSKA (reference sequence). The CDR3 has 11 amino acids. Trimming cost V 4 bases and J 1 base, with 4 bases left between them. The CDR3 loop is CSAIVNYGYTF. The CDR3 nucleotides read TGCAGTGCTATAGTTAACTATGGCTACACCTTC.

V gene TRBV28 combines with J gene TRBJ1-1; D remains unclear. The CDR3 covers 15 residues. Germline CDR1 is MDHEN and CDR2 is SYDVKM. Trimming shortened V by 1 base and J by 4 bases, and 13 bases separated the two germline ends. CDR3 nucleotide sequence: TGTGCCAGCAGTTTATTGGCACGGAGGTCCACTGAAGCTTTCTTT. This encodes CASSLLARRSTEAFF.

This chain links TRBV5-5 with TRBJ1-2, with unresolved D. V was trimmed by 3 bases and J by 2 bases, leaving 14 bases between them. Germline V lookup: CDR1 SGHKS, CDR2 YYEKEE (reference sequence). This CDR3 has 15 residues. For the CDR3, the DNA is TGTGCCAGCAGCTCCTCTATCCCTATGAACTATGGCTACACCTTC. It specifies CASSSSIPMNYGYTF.

This chain connects TRBV18 to TRBJ1-6; 7 positions match TRBD1. The junction had 2 bases not matched to a gene; V was cut back by 3 bases and J by 6 bases. From germline, CDR1 is KGHSH and CDR2 LQKENI. This CDR3 is 14 amino acids long. The CDR3 DNA reads as TGTGCCAGCTCACCGACAGGGAGTAATTCACCCCTCCACTTT. Amino acids: CASSPTGSNSPLHF.

V usage is TRBV6-5 and J usage is TRBJ2-4; 7 nucleotides align to TRBD1. The J segment lost 3 bases and the V segment lost 2 bases, leaving 4 bases of the junction unmatched. The length of the CDR3 is 15 residues. CDR1 is MNHEY, CDR2 SVGAGI, per germline. The CDR3 bases are TGTGCCAGCAGTTACACCTCAGGGGGCAAAAACATTCAGTACTTC. This codes for CASSYTSGGKNIQYF.

The V gene is TRBV25-1, the J gene TRBJ1-6; 10 bases match TRBD1. Germline V gene sequence: CDR1 MGHDK, CDR2 SYGVNS. J gave up 9 bases and V 7 bases, and 12 bases lay outside the gene matches. This CDR3 has 16 amino acids. CDR3 amino acids: CASKTAIGTGVSPLHF. CDR3 nucleotides: TGTGCCAGCAAGACCGCCATCGGGACAGGGGTTTCACCCCTCCACTTT.

This clone was seen a few times. CDR3 protein: CASSSTEGDSSYNEQFF. CDR3 DNA sequence: TGTGCCAGCAGCTCGACAGAGGGGGACAGCTCCTACAATGAGCAGTTCTTC. V is TRBV5-4 and J is TRBJ2-1, with TRBD1 identical over 7 bases. This CDR3 region has 17 residues. CDR1 and CDR2 (germline): SGHNT, YYREEE (reference sequence). Losses at the gene ends were 3 bases for V and 0 bases for J; bases not matched to a gene: 9. The complete variable domain, with remaining parts taken from reference TRBV5-4 and TRBJ2-1, reads ETGVTQSPTHLIKTRGQQVTLRCSSQSGHNTVSWYQQALGQGPQFIFQYYREEENGRGNFPPRFSGLQFPNYSSELNVNALELDDSALYLCASSSTEGDSSYNEQFFGPGTRLTVL.

V and J are TRBV5-1 and TRBJ1-4; D is undetermined. The length of the CDR3 is 15 residues. V lost 2 bases to trimming and J lost 7 bases, with 15 bases between them. CDR1 SGHRS and CDR2 YFSETQ come from the germline V gene. In DNA, the CDR3 is TGCGCCAGCAGCTTATTCTCCGACACAAGTGAAAAACTGTTTTTT. Protein sequence: CASSLFSDTSEKLFF.

The J gene is TRBJ1-6, the V gene TRBV7-2; 8 positions match TRBD1. CDR1 is SGHTA, CDR2 FQGNSA, per germline. This CDR3 has 17 residues. Losses at the gene ends were 1 base for V and 10 bases for J; bases not matched to a gene: 12. This CDR3 is CASSLGPQGALGSPLHF. The CDR3 bases are TGTGCCAGCAGCTTAGGACCTCAGGGGGCCTTAGGATCACCCCTCCACTTT.

The genes are TRBV7-8 and TRBJ1-1; D gene ambiguous. The V gene lost 2 bases and the J gene lost 1 base, with 8 bases spanning the gap. CDR1 and CDR2 from the germline V gene are SGHVS and FQNEAQ. This CDR3 comprises 14 residues. CDR3 loop: CASSLYSKNTEAFF. The DNA for the CDR3 is TGTGCCAGCAGCTTATATAGTAAGAACACTGAAGCTTTCTTT.

The J gene is TRBJ1-2, the V gene TRBV5-1; 9 bases fit TRBD1. Germline loops: CDR1 SGHRS, CDR2 YFSETQ. The CDR3 contains 14 residues. The junction had 7 bases not matched to a gene; V was cut back by 4 bases and J by 6 bases. CDR3 nucleotides: TGCGCCAGCAGCCCTACGGGGACAGGGCATGGCTACACCTTC. Translated: CASSPTGTGHGYTF.

Worth noting for this clone: Other DNA sequences in the same sample also yield this CDR3. The chain is built from TRBV27 and TRBJ1-2; 10 nucleotides agree with TRBD1. The CDR3 length is 13 residues. The germline gives CDR1 MNHEY, CDR2 SMNVEV (reference sequence). Trimming took 3 bases from V and 8 from J; bases not matched to a gene: 3. CDR3 in DNA: TGTGCCAGCAGTTTGGGACAGGGGTGGGGCTACACCTTC. Protein: CASSLGQGWGYTF.